A selection of T cell receptor beta chains follows, all from one sample in a study of blood T cell repertoires in COVID-19. Clones were read by immunoSEQ multiplex PCR, and TCRdb kept only the in-frame ones, dropping some. This sample has a few hundred thousand clones, with 70% to 90% found just once. Input material: peripheral blood. The receptors stem from a woman between 55 and 75 years old with COVID-19, enrolled during active disease. The CDR3 runs from the conserved cysteine through the conserved F or W. Each record gives: clone size, J gene, CDR3 length, D gene, V gene, CDR3 protein, CDR3 DNA. A D gene is named only where the DNA matches it firmly. Where a row states a size, it is once, few, many or the class of an expanded clone; other rows omit it.

>.|TRBJ2-7|15|TRBD2|TRBV27
CASSLGLAKSYEQYF
TGTGCCAGCAGTTTAGGACTAGCGAAATCCTACGAGCAGTACTTC
>.|TRBJ1-2|14|.|TRBV3-1/TRBV3-2
CASSQDRGAEGYTF
TGTGCCAGCAGCCAAGATCGGGGGGCTGAAGGCTACACCTTC
>once|TRBJ1-2|15|.|TRBV6-6
CASSYSGRDSSGYTF
TGTGCCAGCAGTTACTCGGGCAGGGATTCCTCTGGCTACACCTTC
>.|TRBJ2-1|19|TRBD2|TRBV28
CASSGAGLAGEISYNEQFF
TGTGCCAGCAGCGGGGCGGGACTAGCGGGAGAGATTTCCTACAATGAGCAGTTCTTC
>.|TRBJ2-7|13|.|TRBV7-9
CASSRTVTYEQYF
TGTGCCAGCAGCCGGACAGTCACCTACGAGCAGTACTTC
>few|TRBJ1-6|14|TRBD1|TRBV9
CASSVQQGDSPLHF
TGTGCCAGCAGCGTACAACAGGGGGACTCACCCCTCCACTTT
>.|TRBJ2-3|14|TRBD2|TRBV29-1
CSGGGLAGSDTQYF
TGCAGCGGAGGAGGACTAGCGGGGTCAGATACGCAGTATTTT
>.|TRBJ1-2|16|TRBD1|TRBV4-1
CASSQDHTGVYYGYTF
TGCGCCAGCAGCCAAGATCATACAGGGGTGTACTATGGCTACACCTTC
>.|TRBJ1-4|15|.|TRBV5-1
CASSLAVGVAEKLFF
TGCGCCAGCAGCTTGGCTGTAGGGGTAGCTGAAAAACTGTTTTTT
>.|TRBJ2-5|16|TRBD2|TRBV19
CASSIAPGTSHETQYF
TGTGCCAGTAGTATCGCCCCCGGGACTAGTCACGAGACCCAGTACTTC
>.|TRBJ1-1|13|TRBD1|TRBV7-9
CASSFGQGVEAFF
TGTGCCAGCAGCTTTGGACAGGGAGTTGAAGCTTTCTTT
>.|TRBJ1-1|14|.|TRBV19
CASRVSTGLAEAFF
TGTGCCAGTAGGGTGTCAACAGGGTTAGCTGAAGCTTTCTTT
>.|TRBJ2-1|16|.|TRBV7-8
CASSFEPLGGYNEQFF
TGTGCCAGCAGCTTCGAGCCTTTGGGGGGCTACAATGAGCAGTTCTTC
>.|TRBJ2-2|16|TRBD2|TRBV18
CASSPRGDLDTGELFF
TGTGCCAGCTCCCCCCGGGGGGACCTAGACACCGGGGAGCTGTTTTTT
>.|TRBJ2-2|15|.|TRBV13
CASSFGVLNTGELFF
TGTGCCAGCAGCTTCGGGGTCCTGAACACCGGGGAGCTGTTTTTT
>.|TRBJ1-1|13|.|TRBV6-1
CASSDRGGAGAFF
TGTGCCAGCAGTGACCGGGGAGGGGCTGGGGCTTTCTTT
>.|TRBJ2-5|16|TRBD2|TRBV6-6
CASSSPRSGGKETQYF
TGTGCCAGCAGCTCCCCCCGGAGCGGGGGCAAAGAGACCCAGTACTTC
>.|TRBJ1-4|16|TRBD1|TRBV5-4
CASSREGARGNEKLFF
TGTGCCAGCAGCCGGGAGGGGGCGCGGGGTAATGAAAAACTGTTTTTT
>.|TRBJ1-5|13|.|TRBV5-4
CASSPGINQPQHF
TGTGCCAGCAGTCCAGGGATAAATCAGCCCCAGCATTTT
>.|TRBJ2-7|13|.|TRBV6-5
CASKLTGTYEQYF
TGTGCCAGCAAACTCACTGGTACCTACGAGCAGTACTTC
>.|TRBJ1-5|12|.|TRBV30
CAWSRRDQPQHF
TGTGCCTGGAGTCGGCGGGATCAGCCCCAGCATTTT
>.|TRBJ2-2|16|TRBD2|TRBV9
CASSALAGGHTGELFF
TGTGCCAGCAGCGCCTTAGCGGGAGGTCACACCGGGGAGCTGTTTTTT
>.|TRBJ2-1|15|TRBD2|TRBV4-2
CASSQEPSGRALQFF
TGTGCCAGCAGCCAAGAACCTAGCGGGAGGGCCCTGCAGTTCTTC
>.|TRBJ2-5|15|TRBD2|TRBV11-2
CASSPRTSLVGTQYF
TGTGCCAGCAGCCCGCGGACTAGCTTAGTAGGGACCCAGTACTTC
>.|TRBJ2-6|18|.|TRBV7-3
CASSLAQGTFSGANVLTF
TGTGCCAGCAGCTTGGCCCAGGGAACCTTCTCTGGGGCCAACGTCCTGACTTTC
>.|TRBJ2-5|15|.|TRBV4-1
CASSQVGTSKETQYF
TGCGCCAGCAGCCAAGTGGGGACTTCAAAAGAGACCCAGTACTTC
>.|TRBJ1-2|17|.|TRBV6-1
CASSERQGRVSAYGYTF
TGTGCCAGCAGTGAACGGCAGGGGAGGGTTTCTGCCTATGGCTACACCTTC
>.|TRBJ1-4|15|.|TRBV5-1
CASSAQGATNEKLFF
TGCGCCAGCAGCGCACAGGGTGCAACTAATGAAAAACTGTTTTTT
>.|TRBJ2-5|16|TRBD2|TRBV11-3
CASSLGVGGPLETQYF
TGTGCCAGCAGCTTAGGGGTGGGAGGGCCGCTGGAGACCCAGTACTTC
>.|TRBJ2-7|13|TRBD1|TRBV19
CASTLTGQGAQYF
TGTGCCAGTACCTTGACGGGACAGGGGGCACAGTACTTC
>once|TRBJ1-1|13|.|TRBV12-3/TRBV12-4
CASARAENTEAFF
TGTGCCAGCGCCCGTGCAGAGAACACTGAAGCTTTCTTT
>.|TRBJ1-3|16|.|TRBV7-2
CASSPQSGISGNTIYF
TGTGCCAGCAGCCCCCAATCAGGGATCTCTGGAAACACCATATATTTT
>.|TRBJ2-1|12|.|TRBV24-1
CATSDSGTEQFF
TGTGCCACCAGTGACTCCGGGACTGAACAGTTCTTC
>.|TRBJ2-3|15|TRBD1|TRBV2
CASGGRDRATDTQYF
TGTGCCAGCGGGGGTCGGGACAGGGCGACAGATACGCAGTATTTT
>.|TRBJ2-7|16|TRBD1|TRBV7-2
CASSLRAGDRKYEQYF
TGTGCCAGCAGCTTAAGAGCCGGGGACAGAAAGTACGAGCAGTACTTC
>.|TRBJ1-5|16|TRBD1|TRBV9
CASSEGTGTGNQPQHF
TGTGCCAGCAGCGAGGGGACAGGGACGGGGAATCAGCCCCAGCATTTT
>.|TRBJ2-5|16|TRBD1|TRBV7-2
CASSALAGGLQETQYF
TGTGCCAGCAGCGCCTTGGCAGGGGGCCTCCAAGAGACCCAGTACTTC
>.|TRBJ2-3|15|.|TRBV5-6
CASSFFTAPKDTQYF
TGTGCCAGCAGCTTTTTTACAGCCCCCAAAGATACGCAGTATTTT
>.|TRBJ2-5|15|TRBD2|TRBV18
CASSPSSGRMGTQYF
TGTGCCAGCTCACCGAGTAGCGGGAGGATGGGGACCCAGTACTTC
>few|TRBJ1-2|16|.|TRBV7-9
CASSFGTSMALYGYTF
TGTGCCAGCAGCTTCGGGACATCAATGGCCCTCTATGGCTACACCTTC
>.|TRBJ2-2|14|TRBD1|TRBV11-2
CASSLPGGTGELFF
TGTGCCAGCAGCTTACCAGGGGGCACCGGGGAGCTGTTTTTT
>.|TRBJ1-4|15|TRBD1|TRBV30
CAWTAGGMPNEKLFF
TGTGCCTGGACGGCAGGGGGCATGCCTAATGAAAAACTGTTTTTT
>.|TRBJ2-7|11|TRBD1|TRBV19
CASGQGPVQYF
TGTGCCAGCGGACAGGGGCCGGTCCAGTACTTC
>once|TRBJ1-2|16|.|TRBV6-5
CASSYGAGRSRLGYTF
TGTGCCAGCAGTTACGGGGCTGGCAGGTCGAGGTTAGGCTACACCTTC
>.|TRBJ2-7|15|TRBD2|TRBV18
CASSPGGRATNEQYF
TGTGCCAGCTCACCAGGCGGGAGGGCCACCAACGAGCAGTACTTC
>few|TRBJ1-2|15|.|TRBV4-2
CASSQGVKGEYGYTF
TGTGCCAGCAGCCAAGGAGTGAAAGGGGAATATGGCTACACCTTC
>.|TRBJ1-2|17|TRBD1|TRBV7-2
CASSLGGTGGENYGYTF
TGTGCCAGCAGCTTAGGGGGGACAGGGGGCGAAAACTATGGCTACACCTTC
>.|TRBJ1-6|14|TRBD1|TRBV4-3
CASSQGDRTVPLHF
TGCGCCAGCAGCCAAGGGGACAGGACAGTCCCCCTCCACTTT
>few|TRBJ1-4|13|.|TRBV30
CAWTGKTNEKLFF
TGTGCCTGGACCGGGAAGACTAATGAAAAACTGTTTTTT
>.|TRBJ1-1|12|TRBD1|TRBV3-1/TRBV3-2
CASSGQGNGAFF
TGTGCCAGCAGCGGACAGGGGAACGGAGCTTTCTTT
>.|TRBJ2-1|16|TRBD2|TRBV24-1
CATSDLSGSSYNEQFF
TGTGCCACCAGTGACTTAAGCGGGAGCTCCTACAATGAGCAGTTCTTC
>.|TRBJ1-2|15|.|TRBV28
CASSSSGREGYGYTF
TGTGCCAGCAGTTCAAGCGGCAGGGAGGGATATGGCTACACCTTC
>.|TRBJ2-5|13|TRBD2|TRBV30
CAWSLGRAETQYF
TGTGCCTGGTCACTAGGGAGGGCAGAGACCCAGTACTTC
>.|TRBJ2-6|16|TRBD2|TRBV6-2/TRBV6-3
CASSYAGVSGANVLTF
TGTGCCAGCAGTTATGCGGGGGTTTCTGGGGCCAACGTCCTGACTTTC
>.|TRBJ1-5|16|.|TRBV4-2
CASSPGGEGGNQPQHF
TGTGCCAGCAGCCCTGGGGGGGAAGGGGGCAATCAGCCCCAGCATTTT
>.|TRBJ2-1|14|.|TRBV10-3
CAVGRGTSGDEQFF
TGTGCCGTCGGCAGGGGTACCTCCGGGGATGAGCAGTTCTTC
>.|TRBJ2-1|16|.|TRBV7-9
CASSLFGGPADNEQFF
TGTGCCAGCAGCTTATTTGGGGGCCCTGCCGACAATGAGCAGTTCTTC
>.|TRBJ2-7|15|.|TRBV11-2
CASSLMGGGSYEQYF
TGTGCCAGCAGCTTGATGGGAGGAGGGTCATACGAGCAGTACTTC